A selection of T cell receptor beta chains follows, all from one sample in a study of graft-versus-host responses after intestinal transplantation. For these TCRs, the target antigens are not known. Repertoires were generated with immunoSEQ multiplex PCR, while TCRdb's copy carries only in-frame clones and drops some. The table records about 94,000 clones, around 90% of them present only once. The sample consisted of unstimulated CD8+ T cells sorted from spleen or lymph node cells, taken before intestinal transplant. The receptors stem from a human donor who received an intestinal transplant. The CDR3 runs from the conserved cysteine through the conserved F or W. Each record gives: V gene, J gene, CDR3 protein.

TRBV27	TRBJ1-2	CASSLTTGKDYGYTF
TRBV4-1	TRBJ2-2	CASSQGRGLTNTGELFF
TRBV27	TRBJ2-5	CASSFIGGEMAQYF
TRBV19	TRBJ2-1	CASSTSGGINEQFF
TRBV5-1	TRBJ2-1	CASSLDSSSYNEQFF
TRBV7-9	TRBJ2-5	CASSLVGGSETQYF
TRBV5-1	TRBJ2-2	CASSIRGSGELFF
TRBV7-9	TRBJ2-5	CASSLFSGGKETQYF
TRBV13	TRBJ2-7	CASSKGPSGRYEQYF
TRBV5-1	TRBJ1-2	CASSLGQNYGYTF
TRBV7-9	TRBJ2-5	CASAGGEETQYF
TRBV4-1	TRBJ2-3	CASSHTGTESTDTQYF
TRBV27	TRBJ2-7	CASSVPGSPEQYF
TRBV27	TRBJ2-3	CASSSGTGGTDTQYF
TRBV19	TRBJ1-2	CASSAQGNYGYTF
TRBV7-6	TRBJ2-2	CASSLLSGELFF
TRBV4-3	TRBJ2-7	CASSQVRDSSYEQYF
TRBV15	TRBJ1-2	CATSSSFTANYGYTF
TRBV5-6	TRBJ2-7	CASSAQRGAYEQYF
TRBV5-1	TRBJ2-7	CASSPGTSGSGYEQYF
TRBV6-1	TRBJ2-3	CASSDTRGTDTQYF
TRBV6-5	TRBJ2-3	CASRGLAGVPDTQYF
TRBV6-1	TRBJ1-5	CASREGQDSGRHQPQHF
TRBV7-9	TRBJ2-3	CASSPPTVLAGGTDTQYF
TRBV6-5	TRBJ2-1	CASSYSRGSEQFF
TRBV5-1	TRBJ2-7	CASSLDLISYEQYF
TRBV5-8	TRBJ1-1	CASSVGQLNTEAFF
TRBV29-1	TRBJ2-7	CSVEGVRTGGSSYEQYF
TRBV10-2	TRBJ2-1	CASSEWTSDYNEQFF
TRBV30	TRBJ2-7	CAWSRGPGEQYF
TRBV28	TRBJ2-4	CASSLETENIQYF
TRBV5-1	TRBJ1-2	CASSLGYTGGYTF
TRBV19	TRBJ2-7	CASSIGGGFYEQYF
TRBV30	TRBJ2-7	CAWEPGQGAYEQYF
TRBV27	TRBJ1-5	CASSLSGNQPQHF
TRBV6-5	TRBJ2-1	CASSPRSTDEQFF
TRBV29-1	TRBJ2-7	CSVEGGTGDGYEQYF
TRBV19	TRBJ1-1	CASSIGGRNTEAFF
TRBV6-5	TRBJ1-3	CASRDFSSGNTIYF
TRBV4-1	TRBJ2-3	CASSPINTDTQYF
TRBV15	TRBJ2-7	CATSREGGLVSYEQYF
TRBV4-3	TRBJ1-2	CASSHTGQGGYGYTF
TRBV19	TRBJ2-2	CASSIWRLNTGELFF
TRBV7-6	TRBJ1-1	CASSLGPSGGGTEAFF
TRBV30	TRBJ2-5	CAWLSSGGETQYF
TRBV5-6	TRBJ1-2	CASSVDRNGYTF